This T cell receptor (beta chain) was captured by sequencing in a study of blood T cell repertoires in COVID-19. Clones were read by immunoSEQ multiplex PCR, and TCRdb kept only the in-frame ones, dropping some. Among approximately 160,000 clones, roughly 84% were seen once, and the ten largest hold around an eighth. The CDR3 covers 14 residues. Trimming took off 4 bases at V and 9 bases at J, with 17 bases between the two ends. Germline CDR1 SGHDT, CDR2 YYEEEE. This TCR was recovered from a man between 18 and 29 years old with active or convalescent COVID-19. This chain joins TRBV5-6 and TRBJ1-5; TRBD1 might be the D (5 bases). The sample consisted of peripheral blood. The CDR3 nucleotides are TGTGCCAGCAGCCATATATCCGATAGGGGGCCCCAGCATTTT. It yields the protein CASSHISDRGPQHF. Complete variable domain (other parts from reference TRBV5-6 and TRBJ1-5): DAGVTQSPTHLIKTRGQQVTLRCSPKSGHDTVSWYQQALGQGPQFIFQYYEEEERQRGNFPDRFSGHQFPNYSSELNVNALLLGDSALYLCASSHISDRGPQHFGDGTRLSIL.